The sequence of this T cell receptor beta chain was determined in a study of OX40 agonist ivuxolimab in advanced cancers. With regard to the full study: Ivuxolimab, which targeted the costimulatory receptor OX40 (CD134), was an agonistic, fully human IgG2 monoclonal antibody. Intravenous ivuxolimab was administered to patients every 2 weeks at six dose levels: 0.01, 0.1, 0.3, 1.5, 3 and 10 mg/kg. Patients were allowed to have had prior anti-PD-1, anti-PD-L1 or anti-CTLA-4 therapy, and 40% of the dose-escalation patients had been treated with checkpoint inhibitors. Of the 50 or so patients in dose escalation, around 20 had hepatocellular carcinoma, some 15 had melanoma, 9 had renal cell carcinoma and 9 had head and neck cancer. The paper reports the monotherapy dose-escalation portion (N of about 50 patients) of the phase I ivuxolimab trial. Partial responses occurred in three dose-escalation patients, of whom one had hepatocellular carcinoma and two had cutaneous melanoma. A male proportion of around 80% and a mean age of approximately 62 years, ranging from 23 to 79, were recorded for the dose-escalation cohort. Peripheral TCRbeta sequencing aimed to test whether ivuxolimab altered TCR sequence diversity and caused clonal T-cell expansion. Study-wide findings and limitations: Low levels of normalized T-cell clonal expansion were also shown by some nonresponding patients. At doses of 0.1 to 3.0 mg/kg, clonal expansion of both CD4+ and CD8+ blood T cells was observed from baseline to week 6. In partial responders in the 0.1-3.0 mg/kg groups, normalized peripheral clonal expansion was found to be among the lowest, especially among CD8+ T cells. The antigen specificity of the clonally expanded peripheral T cells was not determined. After ivuxolimab, expanded clones were on average more numerous among CD8+ T cells than among CD4+ T cells.

Taken from the germline V gene, the CDR1 and CDR2 loops are LGHNA and YNFKEQ. Measured from the cysteine to the phenylalanine, the CDR3 is 17 residues long. This entry keeps only the CDR3 DNA: 51 bases, framed from base 1. The germline ends are 15 bases apart after V is trimmed by 2 bases and J by 2 bases. In the case of this clone: Its binding antigen is unknown. No per-base quality is available; no much larger clone lies one base away.

Patients with a history of autoimmune disease or receiving systemic immunosuppression were excluded from the trial. Peripheral blood for TCR sequencing was drawn from every dose cohort at baseline, at cycle 4 day 1 and at cycle 7 day 1. Samples came from an open-label, multicenter, first-in-human phase I dose-escalation trial of ivuxolimab. Adults with locally advanced or metastatic melanoma, renal cell, hepatocellular, or head and neck squamous cell carcinoma were enrolled in the trial. Before TCR sequencing, CD4+ and CD8+ T cells were separately sorted from peripheral blood. To sequence the TCRbeta CDR3 region, genomic DNA was isolated from the sorted cells. The immunoSEQ Assay was used to sequence the TCRbeta CDR3 regions. In TCRdb, the immuneACCESS table is reduced to in-frame sequences with V and J assigned. These tables do not hold every clone; where another copy was compared, an unresolved V gene accounts for under half, and the others remain unexplained. The sample table contains 30,000 to 35,000 clones; only one count was recorded for 70% to 85% of them. The ten largest make up less than 25% of the sample.

The sequence was collected from an adult with an advanced solid tumor such as melanoma, head and neck, liver or kidney cancer. Specimen: CD4+ or CD8+ T cells sorted from blood, collected in a trial of the OX40 agonist ivuxolimab. Recombination joined TRBV4-2 with TRBJ2-2; TRBD2 is a weak D gene call, 6 bases matching. The CDR3 region: CASSQLQGGGNTGELFF. The DNA is TGTGCCAGCAGCCAACTTCAGGGAGGCGGTAACACCGGGGAGCTGTTTTTT.